This TCR beta chain was captured in a study of T cell responses to AZD1222 COVID-19 vaccine. Some second doses came at about 4 weeks and others at about 12 weeks; these were pooled. Comments on this clone: The antigen remains unidentified.

CDR1 is SNHLY and CDR2 is FYNNEI in the germline V gene. This CDR3 spans 14 amino acids. Trimming shortened V by 1 base and J by 7 bases, and 11 bases separated the two germline ends. The study, taken as a whole, reports: Among those given AZD1222, only six were seropositive at baseline. The breadth and depth of Spike-specific TCRs increased once two AZD1222 doses had been given. There were repertoire samples only from the period after the peak T cell response.

Clones were sequenced by immunoSEQ multiplex PCR, and TCRdb holds only the in-frame ones, with some missing. The table lists some 130,000 clones, over 80% of them singletons. This chain joins TRBV2 and TRBJ2-1, with no clear D. The sequencing used peripheral blood, collected 28 days after the second AZD1222 dose. The receptor was isolated from an adult who received the AZD1222 COVID-19 vaccine. For the CDR3, the DNA is TGTGCCAGCAGTGAAGGTTTGGCCCGGAATGAGCAGTTCTTC. It specifies CASSEGLARNEQFF.